This T cell receptor (beta chain) was sequenced in a study of technical replicates of blood from a few donors. The data were produced by immunoSEQ multiplex PCR, yet TCRdb's version contains in-frame clones alone and is incomplete. The repertoire consists of around 67,000 clones, with 92% occurring once and the leading ten covering roughly 0.36%. CDR3 length: 10 residues. V lost 8 bases and J lost 3, with 4 bases in between. Germline CDR1 reads SNHLY; CDR2 reads FYNNEI. The chain uses TRBV2 and TRBJ1-1; D is undetermined. Input material: T cells isolated from PBMCs. The source of this sequence is a human donor in good health. The DNA of the CDR3 is TGTGCCAGCCTTGACACTGAAGCTTTCTTT. Protein: CASLDTEAFF.